Given below is one T cell receptor (beta chain) in context. Assay used: immunoSEQ multiplex PCR; TCRdb lists only in-frame clones, some missing. The table shows 88,000 or so clones, with 65% to 90% occurring only once. After removal of 5 bases from V and 6 bases from J, the junction contained 8 bases not matched to a gene. The CDR3 is 15 residues long. Germline V lookup: CDR1 SGHVS, CDR2 FQNEAQ. This sample is part of a study of blood T cell repertoires in COVID-19. Sequences were obtained from peripheral blood. The clonotype comes from a man aged 55 to 69 with acute or convalescent COVID-19. The chain recombines TRBV7-8 with TRBJ2-7, with 12 bases lining up with TRBD2. This chain's CDR3 is CASSPRLAGAVEQYF. The DNA for the CDR3 is TGTGCCAGCAGCCCGAGACTAGCGGGAGCGGTCGAGCAGTACTTC.